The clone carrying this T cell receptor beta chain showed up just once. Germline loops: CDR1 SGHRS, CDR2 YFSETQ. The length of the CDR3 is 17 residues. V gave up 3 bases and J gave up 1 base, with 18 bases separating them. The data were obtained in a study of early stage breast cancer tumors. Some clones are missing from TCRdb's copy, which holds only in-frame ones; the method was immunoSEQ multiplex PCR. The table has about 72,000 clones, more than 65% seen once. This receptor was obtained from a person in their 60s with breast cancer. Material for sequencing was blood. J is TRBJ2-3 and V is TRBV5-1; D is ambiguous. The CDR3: CASSSDDGRSGTDTQYF. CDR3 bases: TGCGCCAGCAGCTCGGACGACGGGCGGTCTGGCACAGATACGCAGTATTTT.